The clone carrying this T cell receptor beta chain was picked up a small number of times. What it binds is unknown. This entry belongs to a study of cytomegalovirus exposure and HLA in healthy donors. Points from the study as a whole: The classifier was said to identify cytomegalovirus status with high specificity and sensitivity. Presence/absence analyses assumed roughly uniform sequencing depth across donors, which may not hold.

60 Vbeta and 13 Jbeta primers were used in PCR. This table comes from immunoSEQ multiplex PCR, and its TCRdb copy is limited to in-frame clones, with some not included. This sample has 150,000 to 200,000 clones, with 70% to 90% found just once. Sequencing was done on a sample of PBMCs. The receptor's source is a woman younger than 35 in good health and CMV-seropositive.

The CDR3: CASSSTGQGGDTQYF. The CDR3 nucleotides read TGTGCCAGCTCATCTACCGGGCAGGGAGGTGATACGCAGTATTTT. This chain uses TRBV18 with TRBJ2-3; possible D gene TRBD2, 6 bases. The CDR3 sequence is 15 residues long. V lost 5 bases and J 6 bases, leaving 18 bases between the germline ends. Germline V gene sequence: CDR1 KGHSH, CDR2 LQKENI.